This record concerns one T cell receptor beta chain sequence. The data were taken from a study of OX40 agonist ivuxolimab in advanced cancers. V shed 7 bases and J 1 base; nucleotides not matched to a gene: 11. Per germline, CDR1 ENHRY and CDR2 SYGVKD. The CDR3 is 17 residues long. Measured with immunoSEQ multiplex PCR; TCRdb has only the in-frame clones, and not every one. The data contain 50,000 to 55,000 clones, roughly 84% of them singletons. The sequence was collected from an adult with an advanced solid tumor such as melanoma, head and neck, liver or kidney cancer. The chain couples TRBV10-3 to TRBJ2-3; the match to TRBD2 covers 10 bases. The sample here was CD4+ or CD8+ T cells sorted from blood, taken in a trial of the OX40 agonist ivuxolimab. The CDR3 is CAITRASGSRGTDTQYF. CDR3 DNA: TGTGCCATCACTAGGGCTAGCGGGAGCAGGGGCACAGATACGCAGTATTTT.